The 28 T cell receptor beta chains reported below all come from one sample, sequenced in a study of OX40 agonist ivuxolimab in advanced cancers. The library was made by the immunoSEQ multiplex PCR assay. TCRdb retrieved this table from immuneACCESS and kept in-frame rearrangements only. Not all clones are present; in checked studies, unresolved V genes account for under half, and no reason is known for the remainder. In this sample the table shows fewer than 80,000 clones, approximately 80% of which occur a single time. The top ten hold 5.5% to 7% of the sample. The sequences come from CD4+ or CD8+ T cells sorted from blood, collected in a trial of the OX40 agonist ivuxolimab. These receptors were taken from an adult with an advanced solid tumor such as melanoma, head and neck, liver or kidney cancer.

The chain is built from TRBV28 and TRBJ1-1; 8 bases are shared with TRBD1. The CDR3 loop spans 18 amino acids. V dropped 7 bases and J dropped 1; count of bases not matched to a gene: 17. The germline CDR1 and CDR2 sequences are MDHEN and SYDVKM. The DNA of the CDR3 is TGTGCCAGCACCAGGGGCAGGGGGCTACATTTTAGGAACACTGAAGCTTTCTTT. Protein: CASTRGRGLHFRNTEAFF.

This clone was detected only once. This sequence joins TRBV10-2 and TRBJ2-1; a possible D gene is TRBD2 (5 bases). Per the germline V gene, CDR1 is WSHSY and CDR2 is SAAADI. There are 12 residues in the CDR3. Trimming stripped 10 bases from V and 10 bases from J, with 17 bases between. The CDR3 nucleotides read TGCGCCACCACCCGGGCCCGCGGGGAGCAGTTCTTC. This translates into CATTRARGEQFF.

V and J are TRBV7-6 and TRBJ2-3, with no clear D. The CDR3 consists of 19 residues. Germline values: CDR1 SGHVS, CDR2 FNYEAQ. Trimming cost V 2 bases and J 4 bases, with 25 bases left between them. CDR3 sequence reads: CASSLSVSILTLRADTQYF. CDR3 nucleotide sequence: TGTGCCAGCAGCTTATCGGTTAGCATTCTAACATTAAGGGCAGATACGCAGTATTTT.

The chain recombines TRBV21-1 with TRBJ2-2; the table's D call TRBD2 went unverified against the DNA. TRBV21-1 is a recognized pseudogene. The length of the CDR3 is 19 residues. As DNA, the CDR3 is TGTGCCAGCAGCAAGGAGGTGTTTCTGTCGGGAGTGTTCACCGGGGAGCTGTTTTTT. Amino acid sequence: CASSKEVFLSGVFTGELFF.

The rearrangement links TRBV11-2 to TRBJ1-2; 8 bases map to TRBD1. Per the germline V gene, CDR1 is SGHAT and CDR2 is FQNNGV. V lost 0 bases and J lost 8; bases outside the gene matches: 5. This CDR3 spans 14 amino acids. The DNA of the CDR3 is TGTGCCAGCAGCTTAGAACAGGGGGGGACGGGCTACACCTTC. This translates into CASSLEQGGTGYTF.

V gene TRBV6-1 combines with J gene TRBJ2-7, with D tentatively TRBD2 (5 bases). This CDR3 spans 14 amino acids. CDR1 and CDR2 (germline): MNHNS, SASEGT. V gave up 7 bases and J gave up 6 bases, with 19 bases separating them. The CDR3 nucleotides are TGTGCCAGCAACCCGAACGGGGAGTGGGGCGAGCAGTACTTC. Translated: CASNPNGEWGEQYF.

The chain has TRBV18 and TRBJ2-7; D not certain. Trimming left V 2 bases short and J 3 bases short, with 14 bases between. This CDR3 region has 15 residues. In germline, CDR1 is KGHSH, CDR2 LQKENI. The CDR3 DNA reads as TGTGCCAGCTCACCAAATTTTGAACGGTACTACGAGCAGTACTTC. It is translated as CASSPNFERYYEQYF.

The rearrangement uses TRBV28 and TRBJ2-5, with D perhaps being TRBD1 or TRBD2 (5 bases each). The J call may not be correct, given that the DNA end is closer to TRBJ2-7. This CDR3 has 13 amino acids. CDR1 is MDHEN, CDR2 SYDVKM, per germline. The CDR3 nucleotides are TGTGCCAGCAGTCCCCGGGACGGGTACGAGCAGTACTTC. Protein product: CASSPRDGYEQYF.

The CDR3 loop is CASSRGRGAEAFF. CDR3 DNA: TGTGCCAGCAGCAGGGGCAGGGGAGCTGAAGCTTTCTTT. The chain recombines TRBV2 with TRBJ1-1; possibly TRBD1 for D (6 bases). The CDR3 is 13 amino acids. V was cut by 6 bases and J by 6 bases, with 14 bases left in between. Germline V gene lookup returns CDR1 SNHLY and CDR2 FYNNEI. Combining the CDR3 with reference TRBV2 and TRBJ1-1 gives the whole variable domain EPEVTQTPSHQVTQMGQEVILRCVPISNHLYFYWYRQILGQKVEFLVSFYNNEISEKSEIFDDQFSVERPDGSNFTLKIRSTKLEDSAMYFCASSRGRGAEAFFGQGTRLTVV.

The CDR3 here is CASSFVRNEKLFF. In DNA form, the CDR3 reads TGTGCCAGCAGTTTCGTACGTAATGAAAAACTGTTTTTT. The V and J genes are TRBV28 and TRBJ1-4; no clear D. This CDR3 is built from 13 residues. Germline V gene sequence: CDR1 MDHEN, CDR2 SYDVKM. V dropped 3 bases and J dropped 4 bases, with 6 bases sitting between them.

CDR3 protein: CASSSQPQNSPLHF. Written as DNA, the CDR3 is TGTGCCAGCAGCAGTCAGCCTCAAAATTCACCCCTCCACTTT. This chain links TRBV5-8 with TRBJ1-6, with D hard to call. V lost 4 bases, J lost 7 bases, and 12 bases lay in between. The CDR3 spans 14 residues. The germline gives CDR1 SGHTS, CDR2 YDEGEE.

This clone appeared once. The chain uses TRBV18 and TRBJ2-2; maybe TRBD2 (5 bases). V lost 6 bases and J 1 base, leaving 15 bases between the germline ends. The germline V gene has CDR1 KGHSH and CDR2 LQKENI. The CDR3 sequence is 16 residues long. Here the CDR3 DNA reads TGTGCCAGCTCTCCTCTAATGGGAGTGAACACCGGGGAGCTGTTTTTT. Its translation is CASSPLMGVNTGELFF.

The rearrangement links TRBV21-1 to TRBJ2-5; whether TRBD2, the table's D call, matches the DNA was not checked. TRBV21-1 is labeled a pseudogene. This CDR3 is 17 amino acids long. CDR3 DNA sequence: TGTGCCAGCATCAGGGCTAGCGGGAGAGGGTACCAAGAGACCCAGTACTTC. It yields the protein CASIRASGRGYQETQYF.

The chain is built from TRBV18 and TRBJ2-1; D call uncertain. Germline V CDR1 and CDR2: KGHSH, LQKENI. V was cut by 8 bases and J by 4 bases, with 9 bases left in between. The CDR3 contains 12 residues. CDR3 in amino acids: CASPNRYNEQFF. CDR3 nucleotides: TGTGCCAGCCCGAATCGATACAATGAGCAGTTCTTC.

The chain is built from TRBV6-5 and TRBJ2-7; D is possibly TRBD1 (5 bases). Germline lookup yields CDR1 MNHEY and CDR2 SVGAGI. Trimming pared 5 bases from V and 3 bases from J, leaving 14 bases between. The CDR3 is 14 residues long. The CDR3 sequence is CASSEGQLRYEQYF. CDR3 in DNA: TGTGCCAGCAGTGAAGGACAATTACGCTACGAGCAGTACTTC.

This clone appeared a few times. This chain links TRBV21-1 with TRBJ1-2. TRBV21-1 is a pseudogene segment. The CDR3 is 17 residues long. CDR3 region: CASSNWRAGPERNGYTF. The CDR3 DNA reads TGTGCCAGCAGCAATTGGCGGGCAGGCCCTGAAAGAAATGGCTACACCTTC.

The rearrangement links TRBV6-1 to TRBJ1-2, with D perhaps TRBD1 (5 bases). Trimming shortened V by 1 base and J by 6 bases, and 6 bases separated the two germline ends. Germline V gives CDR1 MNHNS, CDR2 SASEGT. CDR3 length: 12 residues. The CDR3 nucleotides read TGTGCCAGCAGTGAAGGGGGGAATGGCTACACCTTC. Translating it yields CASSEGGNGYTF.

The chain is built from TRBV7-9 and TRBJ2-5, with D possibly being TRBD1 (5 bases). The V gene lost 5 bases and the J gene lost 0 bases, with 13 bases spanning the gap. Germline assignment: CDR1 SEHNR and CDR2 FQNEAQ (reference sequence). The CDR3 extends over 15 amino acids. CDR3 sequence: CASSKPGYYQETQYF. CDR3 DNA: TGTGCCAGCAGCAAACCAGGGTATTACCAAGAGACCCAGTACTTC. The whole variable domain, remainder taken from reference TRBV7-9 and TRBJ2-5, is DTGVSQNPRHKITKRGQNVTFRCDPISEHNRLYWYRQTLGQGPEFLTYFQNEAQLEKSRLLSDRFSAERPKGSFSTLEIQRTEQGDSAMYLCASSKPGYYQETQYFGPGTRLLVL.

V and J are TRBV19 and TRBJ2-1; 12 nucleotides align to TRBD2. The CDR3 length is 16 residues. Trimming at V came to 1 base and at J to 9 bases, leaving 7 bases not matched to a gene. The germline CDR1 and CDR2 sequences are LNHDA and SQIVND (reference sequence). CDR3: CASSIGASGRAGEQFF. CDR3 nucleotide sequence: TGTGCCAGTAGTATAGGGGCTAGCGGGAGGGCCGGTGAGCAGTTCTTC. Drawing the rest from reference TRBV19 and TRBJ2-1, the complete variable domain is DGGITQSPKYLFRKEGQNVTLSCEQNLNHDAMYWYRQDPGQGLRLIYYSQIVNDFQKGDIAEGYSVSREKKESFPLTVTSAQKNPTAFYLCASSIGASGRAGEQFFGPGTRLTVL.

This chain uses TRBV7-9 with TRBJ1-2; TRBD1 agrees at 10 bases. The CDR3 totals 14 residues. Germline trimming cut 3 bases from V and 4 bases from J; bases unmatched to any gene: 2. Germline V CDR1 and CDR2: SEHNR, FQNEAQ (reference sequence). Written as DNA, the CDR3 is TGTGCCAGCAGCTTGGGACAGGGGAGCTATGGCTACACCTTC. Its translation: CASSLGQGSYGYTF.

This clone was seen only a few times. CDR3: CASTTSGKYNEQFF. For the CDR3, the DNA is TGTGCCAGCACGACTAGCGGGAAATACAATGAGCAGTTCTTC. The chain uses TRBV28 and TRBJ2-1, with 11 bases that match TRBD2. Unmatched junction bases numbered 3, after V lost 7 bases and J lost 4 bases. This CDR3 is built from 14 residues. CDR1 is MDHEN and CDR2 is SYDVKM in the germline V gene.

This clone was detected only a few times. J is TRBJ1-5 and V is TRBV19, with D unclear. V was shortened by 5 bases and J by 0 bases, with 8 bases between the two germline ends. The CDR3 contains 14 residues. The germline V gene has CDR1 LNHDA and CDR2 SQIVND (reference sequence). In DNA, the CDR3 is TGTGCCAGTAGTGCGACTGGTAGCAATCAGCCCCAGCATTTT. This sequence encodes CASSATGSNQPQHF.

The rearrangement uses TRBV18 and TRBJ1-6, with D tentatively TRBD1 (5 bases). Deletions cut 6 bases from V and 7 bases from J, with 16 bases between. Germline V gene sequence: CDR1 KGHSH, CDR2 LQKENI. The length of the CDR3 is 15 residues. The CDR3 nucleotides are TGTGCCAGCTCCCTAAGCGGGGACCGGAATTCACCCCTCCACTTT. Encoded protein: CASSLSGDRNSPLHF.

This chain joins TRBV19 and TRBJ2-3; 8 nucleotides align to TRBD2. V lost 3 bases to trimming and J lost 0 bases; unmatched junction nucleotides: 5. The CDR3 is made up of 16 amino acids. CDR1 and CDR2 from the germline V gene are LNHDA and SQIVND (reference sequence). The CDR3: CASSISQRGSTDTQYF. CDR3 DNA: TGTGCCAGTAGTATTAGTCAGCGGGGGAGCACAGATACGCAGTATTTT.

This clone occurred a few times. For the CDR3, the DNA is TGTGCCAGCAGCTTGCTAGAGGGAGCCGAGCAGTACTTC. Protein sequence: CASSLLEGAEQYF. The chain employs TRBV5-6 and TRBJ2-7, with D maybe TRBD2 (5 bases). CDR1 SGHDT and CDR2 YYEEEE come from the germline V gene. Between the trimmed V and J ends, which lost 1 base and 6 bases, there was a span of 11 bases. This CDR3 contains 13 residues.

This chain connects TRBV19 to TRBJ2-2, with D unresolved. Germline CDR1 is LNHDA and CDR2 is SQIVND (reference sequence). The CDR3 has 14 amino acids. Trimming took 7 bases from V and 0 from J, leaving 9 bases between them. The CDR3 loop reads CASNSPPNTGELFF. CDR3 in DNA: TGTGCCAGTAACAGTCCGCCGAACACCGGGGAGCTGTTTTTT. Based on the CDR3 plus reference TRBV19 and TRBJ2-2, the full variable domain is DGGITQSPKYLFRKEGQNVTLSCEQNLNHDAMYWYRQDPGQGLRLIYYSQIVNDFQKGDIAEGYSVSREKKESFPLTVTSAQKNPTAFYLCASNSPPNTGELFFGEGSRLTVL.

This clone was observed a few times. V and J are TRBV28 and TRBJ1-1; TRBD1 matches 11 bases. The CDR3 spans 15 residues. Trimming took 3 bases from V and 12 from J; bases not matched to a gene: 12. CDR1 and CDR2 (germline): MDHEN, SYDVKM. For the CDR3, the DNA is TGTGCCAGCAGTTTTGACCTTCTAGGGACAGGGGGACCTTTCTTT. It codes for CASSFDLLGTGGPFF.

This clone was counted once. This rearrangement joins TRBV28 to TRBJ1-4; D is undetermined. CDR1 is MDHEN, CDR2 SYDVKM, per germline. The length of the CDR3 is 14 residues. V lost 3 bases and J lost 3, with 8 bases in between. In DNA, the CDR3 is TGTGCCAGCAGTTTTGGGCAGTCTAATGAAAAACTGTTTTTT. Protein product: CASSFGQSNEKLFF.